A selection of T cell receptor beta chains follows, all from one sample in a study of T cells in Graves' hyperthyroidism and ophthalmopathy. One entry per CDR3 protein, called by TCRdb with MiXCR from the multiplex PCR reads. The data show 530,000 or so distinct CDR3 sequences, about 15% seen once. The sample comprised blood. Source of these receptors: a woman aged 18 to 35 with Graves' ophthalmopathy. Both conserved end residues are part of each CDR3. The D gene is left open where the match is weak. Clone size is shown for a subset of rows, as once, few, many or a class of expanded clone.

v_call	d_call	clone_size	j_call	cdr3_aa	cdr3_nt
TRBV6-1	.	.	TRBJ1-2	CASSEARPLRETYGYTF	TGTGCCAGCAGTGAAGCTCGCCCGCTCCGGGAGACCTATGGCTACACCTTC
TRBV5-1	.	many	TRBJ1-1	CASSLVGDTEAFF	TGTGCCAGCAGCTTAGTAGGGGACACTGAAGCTTTCTTT
TRBV9	.	.	TRBJ2-7	CASSVKRGSSYEQYF	TGTGCCAGCAGCGTTAAACGGGGAAGCTCCTACGAGCAGTACTTC
TRBV6-1	TRBD2	many	TRBJ2-5	CASSEYAGGSETQYF	TGTGCCAGCAGTGAATATGCGGGGGGGAGTGAGACCCAGTACTTC
TRBV12-3/TRBV12-4	.	many	TRBJ1-6	CASSRDGLNSPLHF	TGTGCCAGCAGCCGGGACGGACTAAATTCACCCCTCCACTTT
TRBV27	.	many	TRBJ2-7	CASSLGQGGEQYF	TGTGCCAGCAGTTTAGGCCAGGGGGGCGAGCAGTACTTC
TRBV6-2/TRBV6-3	TRBD2	once	TRBJ2-7	CASSYSSGRVGEQYF	TGTGCCAGCAGTTACTCTAGCGGGAGGGTCGGTGAGCAGTACTTC
TRBV4-2	.	few	TRBJ1-5	CASSVRGDQPQHF	TGTGCCAGCAGCGTGCGGGGTGATCAGCCCCAGCATTTT
TRBV19	TRBD2	.	TRBJ2-1	CASSRASGAYNEQFF	TGTGCCAGTAGTAGGGCTAGCGGGGCCTACAATGAGCAGTTCTTC
TRBV19	TRBD1	.	TRBJ1-1	CASMGQGGTEAFF	TGTGCCAGTATGGGGCAGGGGGGCACTGAAGCTTTCTTT
TRBV27	.	many	TRBJ1-1	CASSEPPGQNTEAFF	TGTGCCAGCAGCGAACCCCCAGGACAGAACACTGAAGCTTTCTTT
TRBV2	.	many	TRBJ1-5	CASSRDTDSNQPQHF	TGTGCCAGCAGCCGGGACACCGATAGCAATCAGCCCCAGCATTTT
TRBV19	.	.	TRBJ1-1	CASSIPGGAFF	TGTGCCAGTTCTATCCCTGGAGGAGCTTTCTTT
TRBV7-3	TRBD1	few	TRBJ2-5	CASSLSRDRGLLYF	TGTGCCAGCAGCTTAAGCCGGGACAGGGGGCTTTTGTACTTC
TRBV28	TRBD1	many	TRBJ1-1	CASSLPIGTGSGTEAFF	TGTGCCAGCAGTTTACCAATAGGGACAGGGAGCGGCACTGAAGCTTTCTTT
TRBV7-2	TRBD2	many	TRBJ2-1	CASSLEPSGRKFF	TGTGCCAGCAGCTTAGAGCCTAGCGGGAGGAAGTTCTTC
TRBV7-2	TRBD2	few	TRBJ2-7	CASSLGGGGVNEQYF	TGTGCCAGCAGCTTAGGGGGGGGTGGGGTTAACGAGCAGTACTTC
TRBV5-1	.	.	TRBJ1-5	CASSLGGDSDQPQHF	TGCGCCAGCAGCTTGGGAGGGGATAGCGATCAGCCCCAGCATTTT
TRBV28	TRBD1	many	TRBJ2-7	CASSPPGQGYSYEQYF	TGTGCCAGCAGCCCACCCGGACAGGGTTACTCCTACGAGCAGTACTTC
TRBV11-2	TRBD1	.	TRBJ1-1	CASSDRVRGQAFF	TGTGCCAGCAGCGACAGGGTGCGGGGCCAAGCTTTCTTT
TRBV30	TRBD2	many	TRBJ2-3	CACGKGAGGTDTQYF	TGTGCCTGTGGGAAGGGTGCGGGGGGCACAGATACGCAGTATTTT
TRBV7-2	.	few	TRBJ1-2	CASSSHGGGSGYTF	TGTGCCAGCAGCTCCCACGGGGGGGGAAGTGGCTACACCTTC
TRBV19	TRBD2	.	TRBJ2-5	CASSILAGVETQYF	TGTGCCAGTAGTATTCTAGCGGGAGTAGAGACCCAGTACTTC
TRBV20-1	TRBD2	many	TRBJ2-3	CSGTSGSTDTQYF	TGCAGTGGGACTAGCGGATCCACAGATACGCAGTATTTT
TRBV6-2/TRBV6-3	TRBD1	many	TRBJ2-7	CASSYWTTLGTVSALDLYEQYF	TGTGCCAGCAGTTACTGGACGACTCTCGGGACAGTAAGCGCCCTCGACCTCTACGAGCAGTACTTC
TRBV2	.	many	TRBJ2-2	CASSEGAGSDTGELFF	TGTGCCAGCAGTGAAGGGGCAGGGTCCGACACCGGGGAGCTGTTTTTT
TRBV7-9	TRBD1	many	TRBJ2-5	CASRIQGAETQYF	TGTGCCAGCAGGATACAGGGGGCAGAGACCCAGTACTTC
TRBV20-1	.	few	TRBJ2-2	CSAQEGDGELFF	TGCAGTGCTCAAGAGGGGGACGGGGAGCTGTTTTTT
TRBV20-1	TRBD1	many	TRBJ1-2	CSARDRGLVYGYTF	TGCAGTGCTAGGGACAGGGGGCTCGTCTATGGCTACACCTTC
TRBV20-1	TRBD2	few	TRBJ2-2	CSARVAGMNTGELFF	TGCAGTGCTAGGGTAGCGGGAATGAACACCGGGGAGCTGTTTTTT
TRBV6-5	.	many	TRBJ2-3	CASSYSADTDTQYF	TGTGCCAGCAGTTACTCTGCAGACACAGATACGCAGTATTTT
TRBV12-3/TRBV12-4	.	many	TRBJ1-2	CASSPTVNYGYTF	TGTGCCAGCAGTCCCACGGTGAATTATGGCTACACCTTC
TRBV12-3/TRBV12-4	TRBD2	few	TRBJ2-1	CASSRQAGGLDEQFF	TGTGCCAGCAGCCGGCAAGCGGGGGGGCTCGATGAGCAGTTCTTC
TRBV11-2	.	many	TRBJ1-2	CASSLGRVSEYSSYGYTF	TGTGCCAGCAGCTTAGGTAGGGTCTCGGAGTACTCAAGCTATGGCTACACCTTC
TRBV20-1	.	many	TRBJ2-6	CSAPTPSGANVLTF	TGCAGTGCACCGACACCGTCTGGGGCCAACGTCCTGACTTTC
TRBV2	TRBD2	many	TRBJ2-7	CASRKSTGARPGLVSGEQYF	TGTGCCAGTCGTAAAAGTACGGGAGCCAGACCGGGACTAGTTTCTGGCGAGCAGTACTTC
TRBV11-2	.	many	TRBJ1-5	CASSTTGTNQPQHF	TGTGCCAGCAGTACTACAGGGACCAATCAGCCCCAGCATTTT
TRBV27	TRBD1	many	TRBJ2-7	CASSLSIGTVAYEQYF	TGTGCCAGCAGTTTATCAATCGGGACAGTTGCCTACGAGCAGTACTTC
TRBV6-1	TRBD2	few	TRBJ2-1	CASTSGLAGEAEQFF	TGTGCCAGCACCTCCGGACTAGCGGGAGAAGCTGAGCAGTTCTTC
TRBV19	TRBD2	.	TRBJ2-1	CASSVRLAGSSYNEQFF	TGTGCCAGTAGTGTAAGACTAGCGGGAAGCTCCTACAATGAGCAGTTCTTC
TRBV19	.	many	TRBJ1-6	CASSTGQIYNSPLHF	TGTGCCAGTAGTACAGGACAGATCTATAATTCACCCCTCCACTTT
TRBV5-1	.	.	TRBJ1-1	CASSSGSGPNTEAFF	TGCGCCAGCAGCTCGGGATCGGGGCCGAACACTGAAGCTTTCTTT
TRBV4-1	TRBD2	.	TRBJ2-5	CASSQDLTSGPKETQYF	TGCGCCAGCAGCCAAGATCTTACTAGCGGACCGAAAGAGACCCAGTACTTC
TRBV29-1	.	.	TRBJ2-1	CSVVPPITGDGSGTSSYNEQFF	TGCAGCGTTGTTCCCCCCATCACAGGGGACGGTAGCGGGACCAGCTCCTACAATGAGCAGTTCTTC
TRBV14	TRBD2	many	TRBJ2-1	CASSQPLGRGAYNEQFF	TGTGCCAGCAGCCAACCATTGGGGCGGGGGGCTTACAATGAGCAGTTCTTC
TRBV6-2/TRBV6-3	.	many	TRBJ2-7	CASSAVSYEQYF	TGTGCCAGCAGTGCGGTTTCCTACGAGCAGTACTTC